These 28 T cell receptor beta chains were all obtained from the same sample, sequenced in a study of cytotoxic CD8 clonotypes in ibrutinib-treated CLL. Profiled with immunoSEQ multiplex PCR; TCRdb holds only in-frame clones, not every one. The sample holds about 130,000 clones, roughly 88% seen once. Sequenced material: PBMCs, taken after 24 months of ibrutinib treatment. The receptor set was obtained from a human donor with chronic lymphocytic leukemia.

The chain employs TRBV28 and TRBJ1-2; maybe TRBD1 (5 bases). The CDR3 is 13 residues long. With 8 bases removed from V and 5 bases from J, the gap between germline ends came to 15 bases. The V gene's germline CDR1 is MDHEN and CDR2 SYDVKM. CDR3 nucleotide sequence: TGTGCCAGCCGACGGGGACTCATGTATGGCTACACCTTC. Protein product: CASRRGLMYGYTF.

V usage is TRBV7-3 and J usage is TRBJ2-3; 10 bases line up with TRBD1. V dropped 3 bases and J dropped 4; count of bases not matched to a gene: 10. From germline, CDR1 is SGHTA and CDR2 FQGTGA. The CDR3 covers 17 residues. CDR3 bases: TGTGCCAGCAGCTTTGGTCATGGGACAGGGGCGCCAGATACGCAGTATTTT. This gives the protein CASSFGHGTGAPDTQYF.

This clone was picked up one time. The chain employs TRBV28 and TRBJ2-7, with a weak D call TRBD1 (6 bases). The CDR3 has 15 amino acids. Germline V CDR1 and CDR2: MDHEN, SYDVKM. V was cut by 6 bases and J by 5 bases, with 20 bases left in between. CDR3 in amino acids: CASRQNRDDLHEQYF. The CDR3 DNA is TGTGCCAGCAGGCAGAACAGGGATGATCTTCACGAGCAGTACTTC.

The table lists this clone with a few counts. The rearrangement uses TRBV2 and TRBJ1-5; 9 bases agree with TRBD1. Germline V gene sequence: CDR1 SNHLY, CDR2 FYNNEI. With V trimmed by 6 bases and J by 6 bases, 9 bases remained unmatched. The CDR3 runs to 15 residues. CDR3 sequence reads: CASRGGQGQGQPQHF. The CDR3 DNA is TGTGCCAGCAGGGGAGGACAGGGGCAAGGTCAGCCCCAGCATTTT.

Written as DNA, the CDR3 is TGCGCCAGCAGGGTCGGACAGGGCAATGAGCAGTTCTTC. Translating it yields CASRVGQGNEQFF. This chain connects TRBV5-1 to TRBJ2-1, with 8 bases lining up with TRBD1. Looked up from germline, CDR1 is SGHRS and CDR2 is YFSETQ. After removal of 5 bases from V and 6 bases from J, the junction contained 4 bases not matched to a gene. The CDR3 has 13 amino acids.

Points on this clone: At one end the junction does not follow the germline gene, possibly because of a read error. The chain employs TRBV7-7 and TRBJ2-5; D is possibly TRBD2 (7 bases). Germline V gene lookup returns CDR1 SSHAT and CDR2 FNYEAQ (reference sequence). The CDR3 length is 15 residues. CDR3 sequence (DNA): TGTGCTAGCAGCGGGACTGGGGGGCAGGGGGAGACCCAGTACTTC. The encoded protein is CASSGTGGQGETQYF.

The chain recombines TRBV7-2 with TRBJ2-7; 7 bases agree with TRBD1. J was trimmed by 6 bases and V by 5 bases; bases with no gene match: 13. The CDR3 covers 15 residues. Germline CDR1 SGHTA, CDR2 FQGNSA. CDR3 coding DNA: TGTGCCAGCAGCCGCCTGGGGGACAGACCCTCCGAGCAGTACTTC. As protein: CASSRLGDRPSEQYF.

The chain links TRBV30 to TRBJ1-4; D is uncertain. The germline V gene encodes CDR1 GTSNPN and CDR2 SVGIG (reference sequence). Trimming pared 0 bases from V and 6 bases from J, leaving 14 bases between. This CDR3 has 15 residues. CDR3 in DNA: TGTGCCTGGAGTGTAGGGTACGGGGAGGATGAAAAACTGTTTTTT. It codes for CAWSVGYGEDEKLFF.

This clone was counted between two and nine times. The chain is built from TRBV4-2 and TRBJ2-3, with 8 bases aligning to TRBD2. V lost 0 bases to trimming and J lost 4 bases; unmatched junction nucleotides: 15. The CDR3 has 19 residues. Germline-derived CDR1 and CDR2 are LGHNA and YNFKEQ. The CDR3 DNA sequence: TGTGCCAGCAGCCAAGAAAGCGGGAACGGGGGGGCCGCCGCAGATACGCAGTATTTT. Translated: CASSQESGNGGAAADTQYF.

The chain recombines TRBV7-3 with TRBJ2-5; 15 nucleotides line up with TRBD2. This CDR3 region has 16 residues. V trimming: 4 bases; J trimming: 5 bases; junction bases outside the gene matches: 5. The germline V gene encodes CDR1 SGHTA and CDR2 FQGTGA. The DNA of the CDR3 is TGTGCCAGCAGCTCAGGACTAGCGGGGGGGCAGGAGACCCAGTACTTC. Translating it yields CASSSGLAGGQETQYF.

The V and J genes are TRBV21-1 and TRBJ2-7; the tabulated D call, TRBD2, remains unverified against the DNA. TRBV21-1 is annotated as a pseudogene. The CDR3 loop spans 17 amino acids. CDR3 DNA: TGTGCCAGCAGCAAAGATTCTAGCGGGAGGACTTCCTACGAGCAGTACTTC. Translated, it gives CASSKDSSGRTSYEQYF.

The chain links TRBV11-2 to TRBJ2-2, with TRBD1 as a possible D gene (6 bases). Germline CDR1 reads SGHAT; CDR2 reads FQNNGV. This CDR3 is 14 amino acids long. The germline V and J ends were trimmed by 9 bases and 2 bases, with 13 bases remaining between them. For the CDR3, the DNA is TGTGCCAGACAGGGACAATCCAACACCGGGGAGCTGTTTTTT. Its translation is CARQGQSNTGELFF.

This sequence joins TRBV5-1 and TRBJ1-2; D remains unclear. CDR1 is SGHRS, CDR2 YFSETQ, per germline. V was shortened by 0 bases and J by 4 bases, with 10 bases between the two germline ends. CDR3 length equals 14 residues. The CDR3 DNA follows: TGCGCCAGCAGCTTGGTTCCGGAACTCTATGGCTACACCTTC. Residues: CASSLVPELYGYTF.

The chain recombines TRBV6-5 with TRBJ2-7, with 7 nucleotides matching TRBD2. After removal of 5 bases from V and 3 bases from J, the junction contained 4 bases not matched to a gene. Germline loops: CDR1 MNHEY, CDR2 SVGAGI. The CDR3 contains 13 residues. The CDR3 bases are TGTGCCAGCAGTAGGCGGGGGATCTACGAGCAGTACTTC. It translates to CASSRRGIYEQYF.

The chain is built from TRBV28 and TRBJ1-2, with a possible D match to TRBD1 (5 bases). The CDR3 contains 16 residues. CDR1 and CDR2 (germline): MDHEN, SYDVKM. The germline V and J ends were trimmed by 3 bases and 8 bases, with 22 bases remaining between them. Here the CDR3 DNA reads TGTGCCAGCAGTTTGTCGGGGACTTACATTTCAGGAGGCTACACCTTC. It codes for CASSLSGTYISGGYTF.

The chain combines TRBV6-7 with TRBJ2-1, with 10 nucleotides matching TRBD1. TRBV6-7 is recorded as an ORF, its role being uncertain. V trimming: 4 bases; J trimming: 4 bases; junction bases outside the gene matches: 10. This CDR3 is 17 amino acids long. In DNA form, the CDR3 reads TGTGCCAGCAGTTTCTTAGCCGACAGGGGGCGATACAATGAGCAGTTCTTC. This translates into CASSFLADRGRYNEQFF.

The chain combines TRBV5-1 with TRBJ1-5; D not certain. CDR3 size: 16 residues. The ends were cut back, 1 base at V and 5 bases at J, with 16 bases in the middle. Germline CDR1 SGHRS, CDR2 YFSETQ. The CDR3 DNA follows: TGCGCCAGCAGCTTGAAAGCATTGACACCCGATCAGCCCCAGCATTTT. This sequence encodes CASSLKALTPDQPQHF.

This chain uses TRBV5-4 with TRBJ2-5, with D perhaps assigned TRBD1 or TRBD2 (6 bases each). The ends were cut back, 4 bases at V and 4 bases at J, with 17 bases in the middle. The germline CDR1 and CDR2 sequences are SGHNT and YYREEE (reference sequence). CDR3 length: 15 residues. CDR3 DNA sequence: TGTGCCAGCAGCGCCCAGTTAGGGGGAGGAGAGACCCAGTACTTC. This codes for CASSAQLGGGETQYF.

V usage is TRBV2 and J usage is TRBJ1-3, with TRBD1 identical over 9 bases. V shed 0 bases, J shed 3 bases, and the junction held 9 bases outside the gene matches. This CDR3 contains 18 residues. CDR1 is SNHLY and CDR2 is FYNNEI in the germline V gene. The CDR3 protein is CASSEANLQGAVGNTIYF. As DNA, the CDR3 is TGTGCCAGCAGTGAAGCAAACCTACAGGGGGCGGTTGGAAACACCATATATTTT.

The chain joins TRBV5-4 to TRBJ2-5, with D hard to call. Germline V lookup: CDR1 SGHNT, CDR2 YYREEE (reference sequence). The V end lost 4 bases, the J end lost 3 bases, and 10 bases lay between the germline ends. This CDR3 has 13 amino acids. This chain's CDR3 is CASSLRPEETQYF. The CDR3 region has the DNA TGTGCCAGCAGCCTCCGTCCGGAAGAGACCCAGTACTTC.

V is TRBV5-4 and J is TRBJ1-2; 12 bases agree with TRBD1. CDR3 length: 16 amino acids. Looked up from germline, CDR1 is SGHNT and CDR2 is YYREEE (reference sequence). V was clipped by 4 bases and J by 2 bases; unmatched bases: 6. The CDR3 protein is CASSTGQGAGNYGYTF. CDR3 nucleotide sequence: TGTGCCAGCAGCACGGGACAGGGGGCCGGGAACTATGGCTACACCTTC.

The V call is TRBV21-1, the J call TRBJ1-2. TRBV21-1 is noted as a pseudogene. There are 17 residues in the CDR3. CDR3 DNA sequence: TGTGCCAGCAGCGCCAACGGCGGGGCTAGAGCTAACTATGGCTACACCTTC. Amino acid sequence: CASSANGGARANYGYTF.

This rearrangement joins TRBV5-1 to TRBJ1-6; 10 bases align to TRBD1. The CDR3 has 16 residues. CDR1 is SGHRS, CDR2 YFSETQ, per germline. After removal of 4 bases from V and 7 bases from J, the junction contained 8 bases not matched to a gene. CDR3 sequence (DNA): TGCGCCAGCAGCCTAGACAGGGGGCCGGGAAATTCACCCCTCCACTTT. Protein sequence: CASSLDRGPGNSPLHF. Filled out from reference TRBV5-1 and TRBJ1-6, the complete variable domain reads KAGVTQTPRYLIKTRGQQVTLSCSPISGHRSVSWYQQTPGQGLQFLFEYFSETQRNKGNFPGRFSGRQFSNSRSEMNVSTLELGDSALYLCASSLDRGPGNSPLHFGNGTRLTVT.

The chain couples TRBV6-5 to TRBJ2-1; the match to TRBD2 covers 14 bases. CDR3 size: 15 residues. J lost 9 bases, V lost 4 bases, and 5 bases had no gene match. The germline V gene encodes CDR1 MNHEY and CDR2 SVGAGI. The CDR3 region is CASSSGTSGRSEQFF. DNA for the CDR3: TGTGCCAGCAGTTCCGGGACTAGCGGGAGAAGTGAGCAGTTCTTC.

On this clone itself: An end of the junction differs from the germline gene, which may be a read error. The chain employs TRBV7-7 and TRBJ2-5, with D tentatively TRBD2 (5 bases). The CDR3 sequence is 16 residues long. Germline-derived CDR1 and CDR2 are SSHAT and FNYEAQ (reference sequence). The CDR3 DNA is TGTGCTAGCAGCTTAGATGGCGGGTCCCCCCAGGAGACCCAGTACTTC. Its translation: CASSLDGGSPQETQYF. Full variable domain (outside the CDR3, taken from reference TRBV7-7 and TRBJ2-5): GAGVSQSPRYKVTKRGQDVTLRCDPISSHATLYWYQQALGQGPEFLTYFNYEAQPDKSGLPSDRFSAERPEGSISTLTIQRTEQRDSAMYRCASSLDGGSPQETQYFGPGTRLLVL.

The chain has TRBV7-2 and TRBJ2-3, with a possible D match to TRBD2 (6 bases). The CDR3 covers 14 residues. CDR1 is SGHTA, CDR2 FQGNSA, per germline. Trimming cost V 5 bases and J 2 bases, with 11 bases left between them. CDR3 loop: CASSPGLTTDTQYF. The CDR3, as DNA: TGTGCCAGCAGCCCCGGACTAACCACAGATACGCAGTATTTT. Full variable domain (rest looked up from reference TRBV7-2 and TRBJ2-3): GAGVSQSPSNKVTEKGKDVELRCDPISGHTALYWYRQSLGQGLEFLIYFQGNSAPDKSGLPSDRFSAERTGGSVSTLTIQRTQQEDSAVYLCASSPGLTTDTQYFGPGTRLTVL.

This chain uses TRBV28 with TRBJ2-7, with D possibly matching TRBD1 (5 bases). The V end lost 2 bases, the J end lost 4 bases, and 15 bases lay between the germline ends. This CDR3 comprises 15 residues. Germline values: CDR1 MDHEN, CDR2 SYDVKM. The CDR3 nucleotides read TGTGCCAGCAGTTTAACAGGCCGCGCTACTTACGAGCAGTACTTC. Translating it yields CASSLTGRATYEQYF.

The rearrangement uses TRBV2 and TRBJ2-1; the D is unclear. V lost 10 bases and J 0 bases, leaving 16 bases between the germline ends. The germline V gene has CDR1 SNHLY and CDR2 FYNNEI. CDR3 size: 15 residues. The CDR3 here is CAILETLSSYNEQFF. For the CDR3, the DNA is TGTGCCATCCTCGAAACCCTCAGCTCCTACAATGAGCAGTTCTTC.